This T cell receptor (beta chain) emerged from a study of blood T cell repertoires in COVID-19. Turning to the study itself: From T cells, B-cell-depleted T cells, or PBMCs came the material, which was cDNA or gDNA.

Seattle's enrolled individuals joined amid active infection and were then monitored longitudinally. Germline V gene data show CDR1 as GTSNPN and CDR2 as SVGIG (reference sequence). This CDR3 comprises 15 residues. With 5 bases clipped from V and 4 bases from J, the junction kept 8 bases outside the gene matches. TCRdb's table, derived via immunoSEQ multiplex PCR, lists solely in-frame clones and lacks some. This sample carries fewer than 450,000 clones, 87% of them seen once, and the ten largest clones take roughly 6%. Sample: peripheral blood. This receptor was taken from a woman aged 50 to 60 with COVID-19, enrolled during active disease. V is TRBV30 and J is TRBJ1-5; 10 bases line up with TRBD1. CDR3 bases: TGTGCCTGGCACCCGGGACAGGGGACTAATCAGCCCCAGCATTTT. The encoded protein is CAWHPGQGTNQPQHF.